This T cell receptor (beta chain) is drawn from a study of identical twins' blood T cells. V was clipped by 3 bases and J by 3 bases; unmatched bases: 5. The CDR3 covers 15 residues. CDR1 and CDR2 from the germline V gene are SGHNT and YYREEE (reference sequence). This clonotype occurred a few times. A previously described protocol, modified, built RNA-based TCR cDNA libraries. Each TCR cDNA library carried sample-specific barcodes on both ends. Each CDR3 protein is one row after TCRdb ran MiXCR on the 5' RACE reads. The table has 350,000 to 400,000 distinct CDR3 sequences, 28% seen once. The donors were healthy female monozygous twins, three pairs in total. The three twin pairs were reared together, likely meeting the same infections.

The sample comprised PBMCs. This sequence was found in a woman aged 18-55 years in good health. The chain uses TRBV5-4 and TRBJ2-3; 9 bases are shared with TRBD2. CDR3 protein: CASSWAGGATDTQYF. The CDR3 DNA is TGTGCCAGCAGCTGGGCGGGGGGGGCTACAGATACGCAGTATTTT.